Below, 12 T cell receptor beta chains from the same sample are listed, as sequenced in a study of shared clonotypes between healthy human individuals. Clones were sequenced by immunoSEQ multiplex PCR, and TCRdb holds only the in-frame ones, with some missing. The table shows 600,000 to 800,000 clones, with 72% occurring only once. The sample taken for sequencing was memory CD4+ T cells sorted from blood. This sample's subset: CD45RA-negative fraction. The receptors here all came from a woman aged 25 to 45 in good health.

This clone has a handful of counts. This chain joins TRBV7-9 and TRBJ2-1; 11 nucleotides line up with TRBD2. V lost 5 bases and J lost 2; bases outside the gene matches: 2. CDR1 and CDR2 (germline): SEHNR, FQNEAQ (reference sequence). The CDR3 runs to 15 residues. CDR3 amino acids: CASSVGLAAYNEQFF. CDR3 nucleotide sequence: TGTGCCAGCAGCGTGGGACTAGCGGCCTACAATGAGCAGTTCTTC.

The chain employs TRBV7-8 and TRBJ2-3, with no clear D. With 2 bases removed from V and 2 bases from J, the gap between germline ends came to 8 bases. The CDR3 extends over 14 amino acids. Germline V gene lookup returns CDR1 SGHVS and CDR2 FQNEAQ. CDR3 sequence: CASSLSFSTDTQYF. Written as DNA, the CDR3 is TGTGCCAGCAGCTTAAGTTTTTCCACAGATACGCAGTATTTT.

The rearrangement uses TRBV20-1 and TRBJ2-1; D gene unclear. The V gene's germline CDR1 is DFQATT and CDR2 SNEGSKA (reference sequence). This CDR3 spans 10 amino acids. The V gene lost 6 bases and the J gene lost 9 bases, with 9 bases spanning the gap. DNA of the CDR3: TGCAGTGCCCAGAAGTCTGAGCAGTTCTTC. It is translated as CSAQKSEQFF.

V is TRBV2 and J is TRBJ2-3; D is possibly TRBD1 or TRBD2 (5 bases each). Trimming took 6 bases from V and 3 from J, leaving 16 bases between them. Germline CDR1 and CDR2: SNHLY and FYNNEI. This CDR3 region has 15 residues. CDR3 residues: CASRAQGVRTDTQYF. For the CDR3, the DNA is TGTGCCAGCAGAGCTCAGGGAGTGAGGACAGATACGCAGTATTTT. The entire variable domain, with the rest obtained from reference TRBV2 and TRBJ2-3, is as follows: EPEVTQTPSHQVTQMGQEVILRCVPISNHLYFYWYRQILGQKVEFLVSFYNNEISEKSEIFDDQFSVERPDGSNFTLKIRSTKLEDSAMYFCASRAQGVRTDTQYFGPGTRLTVL.

This rearrangement joins TRBV6-1 to TRBJ1-5; D remains ambiguous. Germline V gives CDR1 MNHNS, CDR2 SASEGT. V was cut by 1 base and J by 7 bases, with 8 bases left in between. The CDR3 has 13 amino acids. In nucleotides, the CDR3 is TGTGCCAGCAGTGAAGGGGATGGGCAGCCCCAGCATTTT. Translation gives CASSEGDGQPQHF.

This clone was counted only a few times. V gene TRBV4-1 combines with J gene TRBJ2-1; 9 bases align to TRBD2. The CDR3 is 16 amino acids. Germline assignment: CDR1 MGHRA and CDR2 YSYEKL. The V gene end was trimmed by 0 bases and the J gene end by 7 bases; junction bases not matched to a gene: 7. The CDR3 loop is CASSQEGASGNNEQFF. In nucleotides, the CDR3 is TGCGCCAGCAGCCAAGAAGGGGCTAGCGGGAATAATGAGCAGTTCTTC.

V and J are TRBV4-1 and TRBJ1-3; D may be TRBD1 (5 bases). Germline-derived CDR1 and CDR2 are MGHRA and YSYEKL. CDR3 length: 15 residues. The V gene lost 4 bases and the J gene lost 3 bases, with 13 bases spanning the gap. The DNA for the CDR3 is TGCGCCAGCAGCCCCGGTGAGGGGAATGGAAACACCATATATTTT. As protein: CASSPGEGNGNTIYF.

The V call is TRBV7-9, the J call TRBJ1-3; TRBD1 is a possible D gene (5 bases). This CDR3 is 15 amino acids long. CDR1 SEHNR and CDR2 FQNEAQ come from the germline V gene (reference sequence). V was clipped by 6 bases and J by 0 bases, with 12 bases between them. CDR3: CASRSNGGSGNTIYF. CDR3 sequence (DNA): TGTGCCAGCAGATCTAACGGGGGCTCTGGAAACACCATATATTTT.

This clone was seen a handful of times. The gene calls are TRBV5-1 and TRBJ1-2; 8 nucleotides agree with TRBD1. This CDR3 has 13 amino acids. Losses at the gene ends were 4 bases for V and 7 bases for J; bases not matched to a gene: 6. Germline lookup yields CDR1 SGHRS and CDR2 YFSETQ. The CDR3 DNA is TGCGCCAGCAGCCGAGGACAGGGCAGTGGCTACACCTTC. Translation gives CASSRGQGSGYTF.

V and J are TRBV6-6 and TRBJ1-3, with a weak D call TRBD1 (5 bases). Germline CDR1 reads MNHNY; CDR2 reads SVGAGI (reference sequence). Trimming stripped 4 bases from V and 3 bases from J, with 10 bases between. The CDR3 contains 14 residues. The CDR3 nucleotides are TGTGCCAGCAGTTCCTGGGGGGTTGGAAACACCATATATTTT. Protein: CASSSWGVGNTIYF.

The V call is TRBV19, the J call TRBJ2-7; 8 bases are a match to TRBD1. CDR1 is LNHDA, CDR2 SQIVND, per germline (reference sequence). Trimming cost V 8 bases and J 5 bases; bases outside gene matches: 8. The CDR3 is made up of 13 amino acids. CDR3 in amino acids: CASSRQGTNEQYF. In nucleotides, the CDR3 is TGTGCCAGTTCACGACAGGGGACCAACGAGCAGTACTTC.

For this clone: A far larger clone is just one base off, so this is likely a read error. The V and J genes are TRBV20-1 and TRBJ1-1; tentative D call: TRBD1 (6 bases). Trimming removed 3 bases at V and 9 bases at J, with 11 bases between. This CDR3 has 11 residues. Germline assignment: CDR1 DFQATT and CDR2 SNEGSKA (reference sequence). The CDR3: CSARGTGKAFF. The CDR3 nucleotides are TGCAGTGCTAGGGGTACAGGGAAAGCTTTCTTT.